Presented here are 22 T cell receptor beta chains from one specimen sequenced in a study of blood T cells in healthy people across ages. A second PCR, run for about 6 to 12 cycles, used a sample-barcoded 5' primer plus a J-beta primer mix. TCRdb redid the calling of the 5' RACE reads with MiXCR, one entry per CDR3 protein. Of roughly 1,100,000 distinct CDR3 sequences in the sample, under 30% were seen once. These same data were also listed under a study on T cells of mothers and their children.

Sequencing was done on a sample of blood. The receptors here all came from a girl aged 2 to 9 in good health.

Only a few counts were recorded for this clonotype. The chain employs TRBV29-1 and TRBJ2-5; a possible D gene is TRBD1 (5 bases). The germline CDR1 and CDR2 sequences are SQVTM and ANQGSEA. Trimming removed 7 bases at V and 3 bases at J, with 12 bases between. The CDR3 is 12 residues long. CDR3 nucleotide sequence: TGCAGCGGCAAGACAGAGGAAGAGACCCAGTACTTC. Residues: CSGKTEEETQYF.

The chain links TRBV6-5 to TRBJ1-1; D gene ambiguous. Germline V gene lookup returns CDR1 MNHEY and CDR2 SVGAGI. Trimming pared 6 bases from V and 0 bases from J, leaving 14 bases between. The length of the CDR3 is 15 residues. CDR3 DNA sequence: TGTGCCAGCAGGGATTCTTTGGATATGAACACTGAAGCTTTCTTT. This translates into CASRDSLDMNTEAFF.

A few counts support this clonotype. The chain carries TRBV20-1 and TRBJ1-5, with 9 bases aligning to TRBD1. The CDR3 consists of 16 residues. V lost 6 bases, J lost 4 bases, and 13 bases stayed unmatched. The germline gives CDR1 DFQATT, CDR2 SNEGSKA (reference sequence). The CDR3 spells CSASMDRGRGNQPQHF. In nucleotides, the CDR3 is TGCAGTGCGAGTATGGACAGGGGAAGGGGTAATCAGCCCCAGCATTTT.

At least ten counts were recorded for this clonotype. The chain employs TRBV4-1 and TRBJ2-1, with 11 nucleotides matching TRBD2. CDR1 and CDR2 from the germline V gene are MGHRA and YSYEKL. With 4 bases clipped from V and 5 bases from J, the junction kept 1 base outside the gene matches. CDR3 length: 14 amino acids. CDR3 DNA sequence: TGCGCCAGCAGCCCGGGACTAGCGGACAATGAGCAGTTCTTC. The encoded protein is CASSPGLADNEQFF.

This clonotype was recorded a few times. V is TRBV2 and J is TRBJ2-7; D may match TRBD1 or TRBD2 (5 bases each). Germline values: CDR1 SNHLY, CDR2 FYNNEI. The V gene lost 10 bases and the J gene lost 2 bases, with 12 bases spanning the gap. This CDR3 contains 12 residues. CDR3 region: CATGTVPYEQYF. The DNA of the CDR3 is TGTGCCACCGGGACGGTCCCCTACGAGCAGTACTTC.

On this clonotype: An end of the junction differs from the germline gene, which may be a read error. This chain connects TRBV7-9 to TRBJ2-3; D might be TRBD2 (6 bases). The CDR3 runs 19 residues. The germline CDR1 and CDR2 sequences are SEHNR and FQNEAQ (reference sequence). Written as DNA, the CDR3 is TGTTCCAGCAGTCAGATGCTTGGGCAGGGAGGAGTTGTTCCAGATACGCAGTATTTT. Translated, it gives CSSSQMLGQGGVVPDTQYF.

This clonotype has just a few counts. The V gene is TRBV20-1, the J gene TRBJ2-4; TRBD2 might be the D (6 bases). CDR3 size: 13 residues. With 6 bases removed from V and 2 bases from J, the gap between germline ends came to 11 bases. Germline V gene lookup returns CDR1 DFQATT and CDR2 SNEGSKA (reference sequence). CDR3 loop: CSAREQTKNIQYF. The CDR3 coding sequence is TGCAGTGCGCGGGAACAAACCAAAAACATTCAGTACTTC.

This clonotype was seen more than once but under ten times. The rearrangement joins TRBV28 to TRBJ2-6, with 7 nucleotides matching TRBD2. With V trimmed by 6 bases and J by 2 bases, 7 bases remained unmatched. The CDR3 is 16 residues long. Germline V gene sequence: CDR1 MDHEN, CDR2 SYDVKM. CDR3: CASRRHGGTGANVLTF. The CDR3 DNA reads as TGTGCCAGCAGGCGACACGGGGGGACTGGGGCCAACGTCCTGACTTTC. The whole variable domain, filled in from reference TRBV28 and TRBJ2-6, reads DVKVTQSSRYLVKRTGEKVFLECVQDMDHENMFWYRQDPGLGLRLIYFSYDVKMKEKGDIPEGYSVSREKKERFSLILESASTNQTSMYLCASRRHGGTGANVLTFGAGSRLTVL.

This clonotype was found a few times. The rearrangement links TRBV25-1 to TRBJ2-5, with D perhaps matching TRBD1 (8 bases). The germline V gene has CDR1 MGHDK and CDR2 SYGVNS. V dropped 10 bases and J dropped 11 bases, with 23 bases sitting between them. The CDR3 runs to 13 residues. The DNA for the CDR3 is TGTGCCACCACACAGGGGGGGTCGGGAGAGCAGTACTTC. Its protein is CATTQGGSGEQYF.

This clonotype was seen a handful of times. The chain is built from TRBV29-1 and TRBJ2-1; no definite D call. The CDR3 loop spans 11 amino acids. V lost 4 bases, J lost 6 bases, and 7 bases lay in between. Germline loops: CDR1 SQVTM, CDR2 ANQGSEA. DNA for the CDR3: TGCAGCGTTGTCCTCCTCAATGAGCAGTTCTTC. Translating it yields CSVVLLNEQFF.

This clonotype was seen a handful of times. The chain has TRBV6-1 and TRBJ2-7; TRBD2 matches 8 bases. Germline assignment: CDR1 MNHNS and CDR2 SASEGT. This CDR3 has 15 amino acids. With 2 bases clipped from V and 3 bases from J, the junction kept 6 bases outside the gene matches. The CDR3 DNA reads as TGTGCCAGCAGTGAAAGAGCGGGAGAGCTCTACGAGCAGTACTTC. Its translation is CASSERAGELYEQYF.

This chain links TRBV6-2 or TRBV6-3 with TRBJ1-1; 7 nucleotides align to TRBD1. The germline V gene encodes CDR1 MNHEY and CDR2 SVGEGT. Unmatched junction bases numbered 6, after V lost 6 bases and J lost 5 bases. There are 13 residues in the CDR3. The CDR3 is CASRSTGETEAFF. The CDR3 DNA follows: TGTGCCAGCAGGAGTACAGGGGAAACTGAAGCTTTCTTT.

The chain couples TRBV6-1 to TRBJ2-5; TRBD2 matches 7 bases. The end of the DNA is better explained by TRBJ2-1, so the J call may be wrong. The CDR3 is made up of 16 amino acids. Germline CDR1 is MNHNS and CDR2 is SASEGT. The CDR3 is CASSEERREINNEQFF. CDR3 sequence (DNA): TGTGCCAGCAGTGAAGAACGGCGGGAGATCAACAATGAGCAGTTCTTC.

This clonotype has just a few counts. This rearrangement joins TRBV3-1 to TRBJ2-3; D not resolved. The DNA end is a closer match to TRBJ1-5, so the J assignment may be wrong. Germline V gene lookup returns CDR1 LGHDT and CDR2 YNNKEL (reference sequence). CDR3 size: 18 residues. The CDR3 is CASSQDLTALRSTDTQHF. DNA for the CDR3: TGTGCCAGCAGCCAAGATCTCACGGCCTTGCGGAGCACAGATACGCAGCATTTT.

This clonotype was picked up a small number of times. The rearrangement joins TRBV6-5 to TRBJ2-7; TRBD1 agrees at 7 bases. Germline loops: CDR1 MNHEY, CDR2 SVGAGI. Trimming removed 6 bases from V and 0 bases from J; junction bases left unmatched: 8. The CDR3 is made up of 15 amino acids. CDR3 protein: CASRPDRISSYEQYF. DNA for the CDR3: TGTGCCAGCAGACCGGACAGGATTAGCTCCTACGAGCAGTACTTC.

This clonotype was detected a few times. The genes are TRBV4-3 and TRBJ1-2; 7 nucleotides line up with TRBD1. V lost 2 bases and J lost 0; bases outside the gene matches: 9. CDR1 is LGHNA and CDR2 is YSLEER in the germline V gene. The CDR3 loop spans 17 amino acids. The CDR3 protein is CASSQRIDRDPNYGYTF. The DNA for the CDR3 is TGCGCCAGCAGCCAAAGAATTGACAGGGATCCTAACTATGGCTACACCTTC.

The chain is built from TRBV27 and TRBJ1-4; D gene uncertain. Trimming pared 5 bases from V and 1 base from J, leaving 11 bases between. The CDR3 spans 15 residues. Germline V gives CDR1 MNHEY, CDR2 SMNVEV (reference sequence). The CDR3 DNA sequence: TGTGCCAGCAGTCTTATTGGAGGAACTAATGAAAAACTGTTTTTT. Residues: CASSLIGGTNEKLFF. Full variable domain (outside the CDR3, taken from reference TRBV27 and TRBJ1-4): EAQVTQNPRYLITVTGKKLTVTCSQNMNHEYMSWYRQDPGLGLRQIYYSMNVEVTDKGDVPEGYKVSRKEKRNFPLILESPSPNQTSLYFCASSLIGGTNEKLFFGSGTQLSVL.

V gene TRBV29-1 combines with J gene TRBJ2-2, with a tentative D call TRBD2 (6 bases). This CDR3 is 17 amino acids long. Trimming stripped 0 bases from V and 6 bases from J, with 20 bases between. Germline values: CDR1 SQVTM, CDR2 ANQGSEA. The DNA for the CDR3 is TGCAGCGTTGAAGATCCGGGAGTCTGGTCCCGGCCCGGGGAGCTGTTTTTT. This gives the protein CSVEDPGVWSRPGELFF.

The gene calls are TRBV7-2 and TRBJ2-3, with D possibly TRBD2 on 5 matching bases. V was clipped by 6 bases and J by 2 bases, with 18 bases between them. Germline V gives CDR1 SGHTA, CDR2 FQGNSA. CDR3 length equals 16 residues. The DNA for the CDR3 is TGTGCCAGCAGTACCCGCGGACTGTCCAACACAGATACGCAGTATTTT. Its protein product is CASSTRGLSNTDTQYF. Filled out from reference TRBV7-2 and TRBJ2-3, the complete variable domain reads GAGVSQSPSNKVTEKGKDVELRCDPISGHTALYWYRQSLGQGLEFLIYFQGNSAPDKSGLPSDRFSAERTGGSVSTLTIQRTQQEDSAVYLCASSTRGLSNTDTQYFGPGTRLTVL.

This clonotype was found a few times. V gene TRBV18 combines with J gene TRBJ1-2, with no clear D. Trimming left V 3 bases short and J 2 bases short, with 7 bases between. The CDR3 is made up of 13 amino acids. Per the germline V gene, CDR1 is KGHSH and CDR2 is LQKENI. DNA for the CDR3: TGTGCCAGCTCACCCTCGCGGAACTATGGCTACACCTTC. It yields the protein CASSPSRNYGYTF.

This clonotype was detected only a few times. This chain links TRBV4-2 with TRBJ2-2, with D possibly being TRBD1 (6 bases). Germline-derived CDR1 and CDR2 are LGHNA and YNFKEQ. Trimming removed 0 bases at V and 7 bases at J, with 18 bases between. The CDR3 is 17 amino acids. The chain's CDR3 is CASSQDLVRGVHGELFF. CDR3 coding DNA: TGTGCCAGCAGCCAAGATCTCGTCAGGGGAGTTCACGGGGAGCTGTTTTTT.

This rearrangement joins TRBV2 to TRBJ1-5; D may be TRBD1 (5 bases). V was cut by 1 base and J by 4 bases, with 14 bases left in between. This CDR3 contains 16 residues. Germline V gene lookup returns CDR1 SNHLY and CDR2 FYNNEI. Here the CDR3 DNA reads TGTGCCAGCAGTGAAGAGGGAGGGGCGATAAATCAGCCCCAGCATTTT. The encoded protein is CASSEEGGAINQPQHF.